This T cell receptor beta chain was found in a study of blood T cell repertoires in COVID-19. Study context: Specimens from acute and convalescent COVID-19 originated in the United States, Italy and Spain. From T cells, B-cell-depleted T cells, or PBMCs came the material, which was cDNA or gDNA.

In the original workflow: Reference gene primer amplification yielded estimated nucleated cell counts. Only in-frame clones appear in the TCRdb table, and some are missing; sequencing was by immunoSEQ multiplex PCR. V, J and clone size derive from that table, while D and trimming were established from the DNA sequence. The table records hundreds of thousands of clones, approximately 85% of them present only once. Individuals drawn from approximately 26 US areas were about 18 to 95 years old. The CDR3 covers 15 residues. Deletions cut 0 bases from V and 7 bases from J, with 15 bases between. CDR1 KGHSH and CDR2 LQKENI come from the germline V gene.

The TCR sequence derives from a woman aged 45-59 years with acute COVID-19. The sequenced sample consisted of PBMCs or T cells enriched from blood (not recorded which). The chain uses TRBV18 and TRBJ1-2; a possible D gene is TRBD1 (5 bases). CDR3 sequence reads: CASSPPARAIGGYTF. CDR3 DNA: TGTGCCAGCTCACCACCGGCCAGGGCGATTGGTGGCTACACCTTC.